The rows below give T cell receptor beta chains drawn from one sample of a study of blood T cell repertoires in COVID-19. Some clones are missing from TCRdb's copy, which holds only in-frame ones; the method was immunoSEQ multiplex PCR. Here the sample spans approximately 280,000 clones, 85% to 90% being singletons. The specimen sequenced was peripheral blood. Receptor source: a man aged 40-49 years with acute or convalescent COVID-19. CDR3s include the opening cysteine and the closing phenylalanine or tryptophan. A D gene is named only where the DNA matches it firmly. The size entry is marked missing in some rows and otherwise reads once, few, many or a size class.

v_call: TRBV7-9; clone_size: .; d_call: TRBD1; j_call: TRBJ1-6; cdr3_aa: CASSINPPGQGNSPLHF; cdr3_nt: TGTGCCAGCAGCATCAACCCCCCGGGACAGGGGAATTCACCCCTCCACTTT
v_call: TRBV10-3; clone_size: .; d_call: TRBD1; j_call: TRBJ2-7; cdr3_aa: CAISPDRGQQSPYEQYF; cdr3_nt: TGTGCCATCAGTCCGGACAGGGGGCAACAATCCCCCTACGAGCAGTACTTC
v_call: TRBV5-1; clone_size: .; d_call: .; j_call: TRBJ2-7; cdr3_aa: CASSLAGGRSYEQYF; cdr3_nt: TGCGCCAGCAGCTTGGCCGGGGGGCGTTCCTACGAGCAGTACTTC
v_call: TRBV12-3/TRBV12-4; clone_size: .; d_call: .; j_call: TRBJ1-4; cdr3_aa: CASRTVINEKLFF; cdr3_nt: TGTGCCAGCCGTACAGTTATTAATGAAAAACTGTTTTTT
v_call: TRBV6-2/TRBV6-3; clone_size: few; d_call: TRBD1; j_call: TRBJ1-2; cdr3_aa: CASSSSGGGESYTF; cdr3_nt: TGTGCCAGCAGCTCTTCAGGGGGCGGTGAGAGCTACACCTTC
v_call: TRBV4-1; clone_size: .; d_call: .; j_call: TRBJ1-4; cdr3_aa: CASSQGEGLELFF; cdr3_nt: TGCGCCAGCAGCCAAGGGGAGGGGTTAGAACTGTTTTTT
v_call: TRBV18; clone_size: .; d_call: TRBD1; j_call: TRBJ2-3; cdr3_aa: CASSLSLRTGSTDTQYF; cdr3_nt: TGTGCCAGCTCACTATCTCTACGGACAGGGTCCACAGATACGCAGTATTTT
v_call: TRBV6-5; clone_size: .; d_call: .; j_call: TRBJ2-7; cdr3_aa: CASNNGVGYEQYF; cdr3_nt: TGTGCCAGCAATAACGGGGTGGGCTACGAGCAGTACTTC
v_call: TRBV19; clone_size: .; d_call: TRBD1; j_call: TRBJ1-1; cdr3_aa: CASCDGQGDRTEAFF; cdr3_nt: TGTGCCAGTTGTGACGGACAGGGGGATAGGACTGAAGCTTTCTTT
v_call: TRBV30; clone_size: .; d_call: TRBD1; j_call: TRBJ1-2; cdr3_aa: CAWRGTGNYGYTF; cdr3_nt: TGTGCCTGGAGGGGGACAGGAAACTATGGCTACACCTTC
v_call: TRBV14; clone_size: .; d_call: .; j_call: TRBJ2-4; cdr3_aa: CASSPEYRVGKNIQYF; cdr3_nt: TGTGCCAGCAGCCCAGAATACAGGGTGGGCAAAAACATTCAGTACTTC
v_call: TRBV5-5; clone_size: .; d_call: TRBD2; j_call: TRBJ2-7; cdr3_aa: CASSLQLTSGSLEQYF; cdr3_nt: TGTGCCAGCAGCTTACAGTTGACTAGCGGCTCCCTCGAGCAGTACTTC
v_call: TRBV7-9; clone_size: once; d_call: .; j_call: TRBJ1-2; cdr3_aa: CASSPGLDTRYGYTF; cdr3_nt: TGTGCCAGCAGCCCAGGGCTGGACACCCGATATGGCTACACCTTC
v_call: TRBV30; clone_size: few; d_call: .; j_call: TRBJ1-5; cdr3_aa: CAWSVSGGNQPQHF; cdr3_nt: TGTGCCTGGAGTGTTTCCGGTGGCAATCAGCCCCAGCATTTT
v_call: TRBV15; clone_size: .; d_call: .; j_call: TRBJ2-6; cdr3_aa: CATGGPGLENSGANVLTF; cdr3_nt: TGTGCCACCGGGGGACCGGGACTGGAAAACTCTGGGGCCAACGTCCTGACTTTC
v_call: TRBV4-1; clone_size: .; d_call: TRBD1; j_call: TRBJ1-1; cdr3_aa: CASSQDQGARTGNTEAFF; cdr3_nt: TGCGCCAGCAGCCAAGACCAGGGGGCAAGGACAGGGAACACTGAAGCTTTCTTT
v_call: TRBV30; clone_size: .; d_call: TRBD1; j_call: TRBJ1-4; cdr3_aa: CAWRRTGTEKLFF; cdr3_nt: TGTGCCTGGAGGCGGACAGGGACTGAAAAACTGTTTTTT
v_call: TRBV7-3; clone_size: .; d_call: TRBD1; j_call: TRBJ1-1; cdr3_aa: CASSSSGTVNTEAFF; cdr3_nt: TGTGCCAGCAGCTCTTCCGGGACAGTAAACACTGAAGCTTTCTTT
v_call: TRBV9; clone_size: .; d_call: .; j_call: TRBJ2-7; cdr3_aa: CASSPTFYGEQYF; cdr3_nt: TGTGCCAGCAGTCCCACCTTTTACGGGGAGCAGTACTTC
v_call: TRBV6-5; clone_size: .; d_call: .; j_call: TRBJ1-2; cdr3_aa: CASSYSELWGYTF; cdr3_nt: TGTGCCAGCAGTTACTCGGAGCTCTGGGGCTACACCTTC
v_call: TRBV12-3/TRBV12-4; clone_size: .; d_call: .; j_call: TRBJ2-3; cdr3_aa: CASSLGEADTQYF; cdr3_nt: TGTGCCAGCAGTTTGGGGGAGGCAGATACGCAGTATTTT
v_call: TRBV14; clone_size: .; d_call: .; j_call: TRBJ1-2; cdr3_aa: CASSQQGASQDYGYTF; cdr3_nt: TGTGCCAGCAGCCAGCAGGGTGCATCTCAGGACTATGGCTACACCTTC
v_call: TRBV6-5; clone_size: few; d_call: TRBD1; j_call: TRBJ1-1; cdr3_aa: CASSLDRPYTEAFF; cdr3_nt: TGTGCCAGCAGTTTGGACAGGCCCTACACTGAAGCTTTCTTT
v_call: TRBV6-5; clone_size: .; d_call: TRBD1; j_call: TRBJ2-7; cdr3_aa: CASSQWTGGEQYF; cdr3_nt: TGTGCCAGCAGTCAATGGACAGGGGGCGAGCAGTACTTC
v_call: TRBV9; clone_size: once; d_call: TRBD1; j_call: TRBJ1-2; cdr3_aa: CASSEGQGLGANYGYTF; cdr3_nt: TGTGCCAGCAGCGAGGGACAGGGGTTGGGAGCTAACTATGGCTACACCTTC
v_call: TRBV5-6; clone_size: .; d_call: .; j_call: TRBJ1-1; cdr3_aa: CASSPRYAIINTEAFF; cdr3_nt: TGTGCCAGCAGCCCTCGGTACGCCATCATCAACACTGAAGCTTTCTTT
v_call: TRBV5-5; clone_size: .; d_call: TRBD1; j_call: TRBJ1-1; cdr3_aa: CASSPGQGVYFEAFF; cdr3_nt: TGTGCCAGCAGCCCAGGACAGGGGGTTTATTTTGAAGCTTTCTTT
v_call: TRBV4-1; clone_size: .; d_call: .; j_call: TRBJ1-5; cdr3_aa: CASSQDPDQPQHF; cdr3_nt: TGCGCCAGCAGCCAAGACCCCGATCAGCCCCAGCATTTT
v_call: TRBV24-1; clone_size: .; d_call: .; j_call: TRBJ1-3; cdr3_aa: CATSGPGSGNTIYF; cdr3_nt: TGTGCCACCAGTGGTCCGGGCTCTGGAAACACCATATATTTT
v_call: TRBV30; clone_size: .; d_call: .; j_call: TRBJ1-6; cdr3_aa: CAWSVPPTGYNSPLHF; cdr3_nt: TGTGCCTGGAGTGTACCCCCTACCGGCTATAATTCACCCCTCCACTTT
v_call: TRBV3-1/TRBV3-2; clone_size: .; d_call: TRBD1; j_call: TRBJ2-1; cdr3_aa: CASSRTGTGAYEQFF; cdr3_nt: TGTGCCAGCAGCCGGACCGGGACAGGGGCGTATGAGCAGTTCTTC
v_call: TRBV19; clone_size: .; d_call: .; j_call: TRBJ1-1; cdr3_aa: CASSSLGNTEAFF; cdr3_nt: TGTGCCAGTAGCTCTCTAGGCAACACTGAAGCTTTCTTT
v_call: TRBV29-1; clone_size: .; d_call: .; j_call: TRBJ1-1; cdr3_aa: CSVSAGWGMNTEAFF; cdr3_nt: TGCAGCGTTTCGGCAGGGTGGGGAATGAACACTGAAGCTTTCTTT
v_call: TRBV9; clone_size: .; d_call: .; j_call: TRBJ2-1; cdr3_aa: CASSVNGPGIYNEQFF; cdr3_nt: TGTGCCAGCAGCGTTAATGGCCCAGGGATTTACAATGAGCAGTTCTTC
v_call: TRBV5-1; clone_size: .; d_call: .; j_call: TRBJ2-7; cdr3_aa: CASSLAHTSSYEQYF; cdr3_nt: TGCGCCAGCAGCTTGGCCCACACCTCCTCCTACGAGCAGTACTTC
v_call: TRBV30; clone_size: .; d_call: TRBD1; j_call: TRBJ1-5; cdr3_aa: CALGGQGASGNQPQHF; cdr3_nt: TGTGCCCTAGGGGGGCAGGGGGCTTCGGGCAATCAGCCCCAGCATTTT
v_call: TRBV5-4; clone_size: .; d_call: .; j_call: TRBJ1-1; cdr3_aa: CASSWRDEAFF; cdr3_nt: TGTGCCAGCAGCTGGAGGGATGAAGCTTTCTTT
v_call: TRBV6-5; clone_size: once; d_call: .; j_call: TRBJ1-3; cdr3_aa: CASRSDISGNTIYF; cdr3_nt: TGTGCCAGCAGATCGGACATCTCTGGAAACACCATATATTTT
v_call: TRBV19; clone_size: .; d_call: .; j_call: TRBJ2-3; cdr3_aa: CASSQLEGTDTQYF; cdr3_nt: TGTGCCAGTAGTCAATTGGAGGGTACAGATACGCAGTATTTT
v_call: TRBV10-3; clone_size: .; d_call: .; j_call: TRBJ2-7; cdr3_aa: CAIRDTLTYEQYF; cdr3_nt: TGTGCCATTCGGGACACCTTAACCTACGAGCAGTACTTC
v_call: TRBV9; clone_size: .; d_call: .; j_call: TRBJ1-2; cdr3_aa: CASSGTVYNYGYTF; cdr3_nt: TGTGCCAGCAGCGGGACAGTTTACAACTATGGCTACACCTTC
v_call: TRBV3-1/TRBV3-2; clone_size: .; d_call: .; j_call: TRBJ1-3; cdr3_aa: CASSHSWTALGNTIYF; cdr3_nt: TGTGCCAGCAGCCACTCTTGGACAGCCCTAGGAAACACCATATATTTT
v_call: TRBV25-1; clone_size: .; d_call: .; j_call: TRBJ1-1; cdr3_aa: CASRVPGNTEAFF; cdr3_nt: TGTGCCAGCAGGGTGCCAGGGAACACTGAAGCTTTCTTT
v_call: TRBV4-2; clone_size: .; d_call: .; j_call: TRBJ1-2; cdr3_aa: CASSQVGGALGSYTF; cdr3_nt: TGTGCCAGCAGCCAAGTCGGCGGGGCCCTGGGGAGCTACACCTTC
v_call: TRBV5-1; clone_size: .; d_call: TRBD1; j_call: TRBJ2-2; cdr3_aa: CASSPGQGNTGELFF; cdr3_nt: TGCGCCAGCAGCCCGGGACAGGGGAACACCGGGGAGCTGTTTTTT
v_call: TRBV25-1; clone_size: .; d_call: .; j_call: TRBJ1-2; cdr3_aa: CASSERWAYGYTF; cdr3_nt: TGTGCCAGCAGTGAAAGATGGGCCTATGGCTACACCTTC
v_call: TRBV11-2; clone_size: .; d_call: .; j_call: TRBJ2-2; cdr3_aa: CASSTTDSTGELFF; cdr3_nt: TGTGCCAGCAGCACCACGGACAGCACCGGGGAGCTGTTTTTT
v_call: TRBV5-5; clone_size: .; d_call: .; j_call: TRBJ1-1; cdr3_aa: CASSLLGGTEAFF; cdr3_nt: TGTGCCAGCAGCTTACTAGGTGGGACTGAAGCTTTCTTT
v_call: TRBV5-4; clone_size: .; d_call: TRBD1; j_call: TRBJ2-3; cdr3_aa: CASSRDRGPGNTQYF; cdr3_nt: TGTGCCAGCAGCAGAGACAGGGGGCCGGGAAATACGCAGTATTTT
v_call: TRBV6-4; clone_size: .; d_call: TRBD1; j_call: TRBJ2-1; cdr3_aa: CASSVGQTNEQFF; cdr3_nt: TGTGCCAGCAGCGTGGGACAGACCAATGAGCAGTTCTTC
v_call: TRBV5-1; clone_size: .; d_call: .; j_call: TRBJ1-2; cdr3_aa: CASSTNGGNYGYTF; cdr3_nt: TGCGCCAGCAGCACCAACGGGGGAAACTATGGCTACACCTTC
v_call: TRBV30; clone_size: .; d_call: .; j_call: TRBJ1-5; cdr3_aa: CAWSGGGWDQPQHF; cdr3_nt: TGTGCCTGGAGTGGGGGGGGTTGGGATCAGCCCCAGCATTTT